This T cell receptor beta chain originates from a study of molecular identifiers for immune sequencing clone quantification. The study's findings and limits: Sizes of highly expanded clones could be underestimated through identical TCRs sharing a barcode.

Generation of bulk TCR libraries relied on previously described methods and listed TCR primers. TCRdb analysed the PCR reads with MiXCR anew, one entry per CDR3 protein. This sample has approximately 500,000 distinct CDR3 sequences; around 25% occur once, and the top ten carry 0.7% to 0.9%. This clonotype was detected ten times or more. No antigen is known for it. CD8+CD4-CCR7+CD45RA+ cells were sorted as naive CD8 T cells. The sequence derives from a human donor in good health. Some libraries in this study had Jurkat cell RNA spiked in. Material for sequencing was naive CD8+ T cells from blood, with Jurkat cell RNA spiked in. Noted subset: FACS-sorted CD8+CD4-CCR7+CD45RA+ naive T cells.

CDR3 bases: TGTGCCAGCAGCTTTGGCGCCGGGACAGGCCGATACGAGCAGTACTTC. It codes for CASSFGAGTGRYEQYF. The chain employs TRBV7-8 and TRBJ2-7, with 8 bases aligning to TRBD1. There are 16 residues in the CDR3. CDR1 and CDR2 from the germline V gene are SGHVS and FQNEAQ. Germline trimming cut 3 bases from V and 4 bases from J; bases unmatched to any gene: 11.